The rows below give T cell receptor beta chains drawn from one sample of a study of identical twins. One entry per CDR3 protein results from TCRdb running MiXCR on the 5' RACE reads. This table holds 750,000 to 950,000 distinct CDR3 sequences, roughly 12% found once. These data also featured in a second study, about yellow fever vaccine responses in identical twins.

The source material was PBMCs. These receptors all come from a woman between 18 and 29 years old in good health. The CDR3 runs from the conserved cysteine through the conserved F or W. The D gene is left open where the match is weak. Rows may omit the clone size; those that give it use once, few, many or a size class.

j_call,v_call,clone_size,d_call,cdr3_aa,cdr3_nt
TRBJ2-7,TRBV4-1,few,TRBD1,CASSQGQGESREQYF,TGCGCCAGCAGCCAAGGACAGGGGGAATCACGCGAGCAGTACTTC
TRBJ2-5,TRBV20-1,NA,NA,CSARDSGGGGGVRETQYF,TGCAGTGCTAGAGATAGTGGGGGGGGCGGCGGGGTGAGGGAGACCCAGTACTTC
TRBJ2-1,TRBV7-7,once,NA,CASSSGRLAIYNEQFF,TGTGCCAGCAGCTCGGGGCGCCTGGCAATATACAATGAGCAGTTCTTC
TRBJ1-5,TRBV27,few,TRBD1,CASSGGQDNQPQHF,TGTGCCAGCAGCGGGGGACAGGACAATCAGCCCCAGCATTTT
TRBJ2-1,TRBV20-1,NA,NA,CSASPGHYSYNEQFF,TGCAGTGCTAGCCCGGGACACTACTCCTACAATGAGCAGTTCTTC
TRBJ2-4,TRBV12-3/TRBV12-4,NA,NA,CASSIGGSSKNIQYF,TGTGCCAGCAGTATAGGGGGGAGCTCGAAAAACATTCAGTACTTC
TRBJ2-7,TRBV3-1,few,TRBD2,CASSQGLAGEGYEQYF,TGTGCCAGCAGCCAAGGACTAGCGGGAGAGGGGTACGAGCAGTACTTC
TRBJ2-5,TRBV15,NA,TRBD2,CATSREGGYTGGLRETQYF,TGTGCCACCAGCAGAGAAGGTGGTTATACGGGAGGGCTAAGAGAGACCCAGTACTTC
TRBJ2-4,TRBV12-3/TRBV12-4,NA,NA,CASSLERRRQDF,TGTGCCAGCAGTTTGGAGCGACGGCGTCAGGACTTC
TRBJ2-2,TRBV5-1,NA,NA,CASSTDGTGELFF,TGCGCCAGCAGCACCGACGGGACCGGGGAGCTGTTTTTT
TRBJ1-1,TRBV6-5,NA,TRBD1,CASSSLTTGGRTEAFF,TGTGCCAGCAGTTCCCTCACGACAGGGGGGAGGACTGAAGCTTTCTTT
TRBJ1-5,TRBV28,NA,NA,CASSLYSGAYSNQPQHF,TGTGCCAGCAGTTTGTATTCAGGGGCTTATAGCAATCAGCCCCAGCATTTT
TRBJ1-1,TRBV7-8,NA,NA,CASSLGEYMNTEAFF,TGTGCCAGCAGCTTGGGGGAGTATATGAACACTGAAGCTTTCTTT